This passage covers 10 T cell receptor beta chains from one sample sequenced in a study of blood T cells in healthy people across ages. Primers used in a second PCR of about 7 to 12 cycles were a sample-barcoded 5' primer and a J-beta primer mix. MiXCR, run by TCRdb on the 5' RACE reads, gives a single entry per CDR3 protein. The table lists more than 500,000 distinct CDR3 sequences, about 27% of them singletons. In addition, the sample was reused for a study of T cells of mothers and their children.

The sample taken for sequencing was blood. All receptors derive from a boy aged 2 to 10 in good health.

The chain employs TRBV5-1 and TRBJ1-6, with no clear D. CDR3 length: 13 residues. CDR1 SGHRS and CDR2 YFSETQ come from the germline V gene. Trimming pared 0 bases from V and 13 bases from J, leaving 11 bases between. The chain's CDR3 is CASSLVRHNPLHF. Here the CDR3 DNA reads TGCGCCAGCAGCTTGGTACGTCACAACCCCCTCCACTTT.

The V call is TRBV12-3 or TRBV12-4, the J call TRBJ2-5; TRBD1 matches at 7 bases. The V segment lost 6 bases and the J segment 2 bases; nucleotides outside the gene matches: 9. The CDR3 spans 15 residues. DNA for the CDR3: TGTGCCAGCAGCTTCTCCGGGACAGAGCAAGAGACCCAGTACTTC. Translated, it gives CASSFSGTEQETQYF.

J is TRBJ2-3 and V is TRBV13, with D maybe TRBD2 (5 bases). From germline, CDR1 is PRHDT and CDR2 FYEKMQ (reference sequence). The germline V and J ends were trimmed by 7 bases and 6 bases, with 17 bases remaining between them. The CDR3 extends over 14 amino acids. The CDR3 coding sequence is TGTGCCAGCAAAGTTTCAGCGGCACGCGATACGCAGTATTTT. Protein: CASKVSAARDTQYF.

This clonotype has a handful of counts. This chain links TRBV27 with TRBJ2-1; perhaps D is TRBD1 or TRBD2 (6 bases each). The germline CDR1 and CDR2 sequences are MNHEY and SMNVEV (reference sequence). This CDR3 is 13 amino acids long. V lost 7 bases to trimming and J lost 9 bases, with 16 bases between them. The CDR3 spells CASMGAGTVEQFF. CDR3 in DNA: TGTGCCAGCATGGGGGCGGGAACGGTTGAGCAGTTCTTC.

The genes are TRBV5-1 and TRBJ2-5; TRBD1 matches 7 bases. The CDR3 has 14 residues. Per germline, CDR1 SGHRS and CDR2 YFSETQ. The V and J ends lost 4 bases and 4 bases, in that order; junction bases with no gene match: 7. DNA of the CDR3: TGCGCCAGCAGCCTTTACAGGGGCGCAGAGACCCAGTACTTC. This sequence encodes CASSLYRGAETQYF.

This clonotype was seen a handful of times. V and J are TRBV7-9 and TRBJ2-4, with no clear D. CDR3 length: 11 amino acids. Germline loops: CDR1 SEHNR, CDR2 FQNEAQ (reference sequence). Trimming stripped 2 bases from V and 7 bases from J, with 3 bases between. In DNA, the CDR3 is TGTGCCAGCAGCTTAACGAACATTCAGTACTTC. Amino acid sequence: CASSLTNIQYF.

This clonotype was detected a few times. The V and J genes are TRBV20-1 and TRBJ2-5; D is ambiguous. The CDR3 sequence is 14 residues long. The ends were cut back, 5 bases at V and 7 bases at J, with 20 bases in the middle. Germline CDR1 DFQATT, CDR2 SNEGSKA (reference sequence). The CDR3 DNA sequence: TGCAGTGCTCCGTCCCAAGACGGGTTCCGGACCCAGTACTTC. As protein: CSAPSQDGFRTQYF.

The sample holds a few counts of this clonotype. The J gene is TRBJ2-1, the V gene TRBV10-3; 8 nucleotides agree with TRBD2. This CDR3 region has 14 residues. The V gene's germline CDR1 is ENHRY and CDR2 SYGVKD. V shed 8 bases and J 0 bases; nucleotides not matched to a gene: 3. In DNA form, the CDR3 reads TGTGCCATCGAAAGCGGGAGCTCCTACAATGAGCAGTTCTTC. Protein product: CAIESGSSYNEQFF.

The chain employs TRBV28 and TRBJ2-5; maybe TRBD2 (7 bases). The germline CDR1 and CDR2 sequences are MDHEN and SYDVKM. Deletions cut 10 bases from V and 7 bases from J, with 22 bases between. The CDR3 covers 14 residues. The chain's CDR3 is CATGTIRGTRTQYF. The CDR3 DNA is TGTGCCACCGGGACTATCCGGGGGACACGGACCCAGTACTTC.

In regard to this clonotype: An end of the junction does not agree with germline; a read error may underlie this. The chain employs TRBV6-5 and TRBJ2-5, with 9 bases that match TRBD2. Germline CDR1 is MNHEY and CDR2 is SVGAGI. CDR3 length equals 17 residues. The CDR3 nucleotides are TGTGCCGGCAGTTACGAGGGTAGCGGGGGTGGATGGGAGACCCAGTACTTC. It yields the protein CAGSYEGSGGGWETQYF.